A selection of T cell receptor beta chains follows, all from one sample in a study of cytomegalovirus exposure and HLA in healthy donors. This table comes from immunoSEQ multiplex PCR, and its TCRdb copy is limited to in-frame clones, with some not included. The sample contains 200,000 to 250,000 clones, 60% to 85% of which appear only once. Material for sequencing was PBMCs. The receptors originated from a man in his forties in good health and CMV-seronegative. Both conserved end residues are part of each CDR3. The D gene is left open where the match is weak. Clone size is given for some rows only: seen once, a few or many times, or a class if the clone is expanded.

d_gene	j_gene	v_gene	abundance	CDR3nt	CDR3aa
-	TRBJ1-2	TRBV27	-	TGTGCCAGCAGTTTATACCAGGGGACGGGCTACACCTTC	CASSLYQGTGYTF
-	TRBJ1-2	TRBV13	-	TGTGCCAGTAAGGGGACTTGGGGCTACACCTTC	CASKGTWGYTF
-	TRBJ2-5	TRBV7-9	-	TGTGCCAGCAGCTGGAAAAACAAGGAATTAGGAGTTCGGGAGACCCAGTACTTC	CASSWKNKELGVRETQYF
TRBD1	TRBJ2-7	TRBV2	-	TGTGCCAGCAGAGCCACTAGGGACAGTTTCTACGAGCAGTACTTC	CASRATRDSFYEQYF
-	TRBJ2-3	TRBV27	-	TGTGCCAGCAGGTTTCGGGGTGGAGATACGCAGTATTTT	CASRFRGGDTQYF
TRBD1	TRBJ2-7	TRBV5-5	few	TGTGCCAGCATCCCAGGGGGCTCGTCCTACGAGCAGTACTTC	CASIPGGSSYEQYF
TRBD1	TRBJ2-5	TRBV4-3	-	TGCGCCAGCAGCCAAGCTGGGACAGGGGGCTTGGAGCAGTACTTC	CASSQAGTGGLEQYF
-	TRBJ1-5	TRBV7-8	-	TGTGCCAGCAGCTTAGCTTCAGGTGACATCATCCAAAGGCCCCAGCATTTT	CASSLASGDIIQRPQHF
TRBD1	TRBJ2-7	TRBV10-2	-	TGCGCCAGCAGCGGGACAGGGTTCTACGAGCAGTACTTC	CASSGTGFYEQYF
-	TRBJ2-3	TRBV5-6	-	TGTGCCAGCAGCTTTTTCTTCAGGGCTTATAACACAGATACGCAGTATTTT	CASSFFFRAYNTDTQYF
-	TRBJ1-2	TRBV5-1	-	TGCGCCAGCAGCTTAGCCTCTGGCAGGGGATATGGCTACACCTTC	CASSLASGRGYGYTF
-	TRBJ2-3	TRBV6-5	-	TGTGCCAGCCATTCCCCAGGGACAGATACGCAGTATTTT	CASHSPGTDTQYF
-	TRBJ2-2	TRBV11-2	-	TGTGCCAGCAGCGACCGTGACTGGATCGGCACCGGGGAGCTGTTTTTT	CASSDRDWIGTGELFF
TRBD2	TRBJ2-5	TRBV5-5	-	TGTGCCAGCAGCCGGGGGGTTGTCGAAGAGACCCAGTACTTC	CASSRGVVEETQYF
-	TRBJ2-2	TRBV7-9	-	TGTGCCAGCAGCTCCCCCGCAGGGACAATTACCGGGGAGCTGTTTTTT	CASSSPAGTITGELFF
-	TRBJ2-3	TRBV6-4	-	TGTGCCAGCAGTGGAAAGGACTTCTACACAGATACGCAGTATTTT	CASSGKDFYTDTQYF
TRBD1	TRBJ1-1	TRBV28	-	TGTGCCAGTATTGGGCGGCAGGGGGATGCTGAAGCTTTCTTT	CASIGRQGDAEAFF
-	TRBJ1-5	TRBV2	-	TGTGCCAGCACCGAGGGCGACCTGATAGGACAGCCCCAGCATTTT	CASTEGDLIGQPQHF
-	TRBJ1-2	TRBV7-2	-	TGTGCCAGCAGTTGGATTACAGGGCCGGATGGCTACACCTTC	CASSWITGPDGYTF
-	TRBJ2-7	TRBV7-2	-	TGTGCCAGCAGCTTGCGGCAAACCTACGAGCAGTACTTC	CASSLRQTYEQYF
-	TRBJ1-6	TRBV4-3	-	TGCGCCAGCAGCCAAGAGAACAGGGAGAAATCACCCCTCCACTTT	CASSQENREKSPLHF
TRBD1	TRBJ2-7	TRBV10-2	-	TGCGCCAGCAGTACGGGCAGGGGGCAGAAGCAGTACTTC	CASSTGRGQKQYF
TRBD1	TRBJ2-2	TRBV7-2	-	TGTGCCAGCAGCTTAAACAGGGGTGACACCGGGGAGCTGTTTTTT	CASSLNRGDTGELFF
TRBD1	TRBJ1-5	TRBV15	-	TGTGCCACCAGCAGAATCCGGGACAGGGGGTCAGATCAGCCCCAGCATTTT	CATSRIRDRGSDQPQHF
-	TRBJ1-5	TRBV13	-	TGTGCCAGCAGCTGGATATCAGGAAGCAATCAGCCCCAGCATTTT	CASSWISGSNQPQHF
-	TRBJ1-1	TRBV19	-	TGTGCCAGTAGAGGAGGGGAGGCAGGGAAAACTGAAGCTTTCTTT	CASRGGEAGKTEAFF
-	TRBJ2-2	TRBV5-1	-	TGCGCCAGCAGCCCACGGCCCAGCGGGCGAGCGAACACCGGGGAGCTGTTTTTT	CASSPRPSGRANTGELFF